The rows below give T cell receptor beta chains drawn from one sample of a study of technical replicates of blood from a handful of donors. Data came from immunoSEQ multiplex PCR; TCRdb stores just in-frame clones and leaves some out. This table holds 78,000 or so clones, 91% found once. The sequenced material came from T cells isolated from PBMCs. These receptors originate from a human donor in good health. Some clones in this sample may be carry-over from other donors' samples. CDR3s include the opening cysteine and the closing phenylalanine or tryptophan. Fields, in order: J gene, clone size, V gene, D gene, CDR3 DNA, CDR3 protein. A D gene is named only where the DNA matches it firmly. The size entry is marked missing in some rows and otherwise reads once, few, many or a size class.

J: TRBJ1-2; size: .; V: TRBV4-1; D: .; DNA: TGCGCCAGCAGCCAAGTTGAAAACCTCCTAAACTATGGCTACACCTTC; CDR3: CASSQVENLLNYGYTF
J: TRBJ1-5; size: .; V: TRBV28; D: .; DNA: TGTGCCAGCAGTTTAGGGGCAGGGAATCAGCCCCAGCATTTT; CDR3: CASSLGAGNQPQHF
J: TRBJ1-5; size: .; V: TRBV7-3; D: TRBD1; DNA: TGTGCCAGCAGCCAAGACAGGGACCAGCCCCAGCATTTT; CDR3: CASSQDRDQPQHF
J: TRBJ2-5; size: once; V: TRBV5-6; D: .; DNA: TGTGCCAGCAGCTTGGTAGGCAGGGGGGAAGAGACCCAGTACTTC; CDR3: CASSLVGRGEETQYF
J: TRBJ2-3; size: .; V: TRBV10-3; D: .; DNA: TGTGCCATCAGGACGGGTGAGGCAGATACGCAGTATTTT; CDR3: CAIRTGEADTQYF
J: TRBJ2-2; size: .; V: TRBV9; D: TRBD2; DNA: TGTGCCAGCAGCGCCCGACTAGCGGGGGCCTTCACCGGGGAGCTGTTTTTT; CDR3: CASSARLAGAFTGELFF
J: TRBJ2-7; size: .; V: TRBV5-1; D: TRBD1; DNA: TGCGCCAGCAGCTTGGGGACAGGGACTTACGAGCAGTACTTC; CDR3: CASSLGTGTYEQYF
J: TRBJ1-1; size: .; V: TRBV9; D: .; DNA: TGTGCCAGCAGCGTTTTTAGCGAAGACACTGAAGCTTTCTTT; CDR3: CASSVFSEDTEAFF
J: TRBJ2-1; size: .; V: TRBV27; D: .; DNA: TGTGCCAGCACTTTTGGCGGGACTTACAATGAGCAGTTCTTC; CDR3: CASTFGGTYNEQFF
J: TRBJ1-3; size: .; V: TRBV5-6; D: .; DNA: TGTGCCAGCAGTTATTATGGGCCCTCTGGAAACACCATATATTTT; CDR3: CASSYYGPSGNTIYF
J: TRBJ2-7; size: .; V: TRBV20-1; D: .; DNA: TGCAGTACCCAGGGTGGGTACGAGCAGTACTTC; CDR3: CSTQGGYEQYF
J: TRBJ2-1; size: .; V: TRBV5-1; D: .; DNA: TGCGCCAGCAGCTTGAACAGGGAAGTTAACAATGAGCAGTTCTTC; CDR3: CASSLNREVNNEQFF
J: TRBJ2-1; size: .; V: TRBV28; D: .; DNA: TGTGCCAGCAGTTTATGGTCGACGGGAGATGAGCAGTTCTTC; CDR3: CASSLWSTGDEQFF
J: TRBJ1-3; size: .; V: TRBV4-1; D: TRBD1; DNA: TGCGCCAGCAGCCAACCTAGGACAGGCTCGAGCTCTGGAAACACCATATATTTT; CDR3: CASSQPRTGSSSGNTIYF
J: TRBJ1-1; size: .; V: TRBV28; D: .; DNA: TGTGCCAGCAAAGGGGGGAACACTGAAGCTTTCTTT; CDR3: CASKGGNTEAFF
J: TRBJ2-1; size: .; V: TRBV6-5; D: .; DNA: TGTGCCAGCAGTTACTCGGTCTTTTATCCCGAGAATGAGCAGTTCTTC; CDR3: CASSYSVFYPENEQFF
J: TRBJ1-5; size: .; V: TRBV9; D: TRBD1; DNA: TGTGCCAGCAGCGTAGACAGGGGAGGACAGCCCCAGCATTTT; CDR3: CASSVDRGGQPQHF
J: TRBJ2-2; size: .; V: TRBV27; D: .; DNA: TGTGCCAGCAAGATGATGGGAGGTTACACCGGGGAGCTGTTTTTT; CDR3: CASKMMGGYTGELFF
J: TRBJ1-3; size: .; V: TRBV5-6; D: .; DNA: TGTGCCAGCTCCTACGGGGCTGGAAACACCATATATTTT; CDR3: CASSYGAGNTIYF
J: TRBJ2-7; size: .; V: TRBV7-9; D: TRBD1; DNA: TGTGCCAGCAGCGGGCCGGGACAGAGCTCCTACGAGCAGTACTTC; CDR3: CASSGPGQSSYEQYF
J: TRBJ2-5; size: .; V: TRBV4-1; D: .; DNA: TGCGCCAGCAGCCAGAGCCATGGGGGCCCTGAGACCCAGTACTTC; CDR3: CASSQSHGGPETQYF
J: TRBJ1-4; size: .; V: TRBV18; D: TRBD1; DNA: TGTGCCAGCTCTCCAGGGACAGGGGCAACTAATGAAAAACTGTTTTTT; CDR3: CASSPGTGATNEKLFF
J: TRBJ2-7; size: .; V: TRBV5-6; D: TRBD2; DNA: TGTGCCAGCAGCTTGGAGGATAGCGGGTACGAGCAGTACTTC; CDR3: CASSLEDSGYEQYF
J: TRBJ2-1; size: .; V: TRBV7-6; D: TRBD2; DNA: TGTGCCAGCAGCTTCAGCGGGGGGCCGGCCTACAATGAGCAGTTCTTC; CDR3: CASSFSGGPAYNEQFF
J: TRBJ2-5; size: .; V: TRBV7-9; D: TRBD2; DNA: TGTGCCAGCAGATCACTAGCGGGGGGGCTTAGAGAGCAGTACTTC; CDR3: CASRSLAGGLREQYF
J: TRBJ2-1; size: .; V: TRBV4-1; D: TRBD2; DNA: TGCGCCAGCAGCCTGGTCCCGGGACTAGCGGGAGCCCCCAATGAGCAGTTCTTC; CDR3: CASSLVPGLAGAPNEQFF
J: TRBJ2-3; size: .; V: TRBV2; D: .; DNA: TGTGCCAGCAGTGAGACAGATAGCACAGATACGCAGTATTTT; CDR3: CASSETDSTDTQYF
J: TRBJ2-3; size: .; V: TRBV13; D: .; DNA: TGTGCCAGCAGCTTAGACTGGGGCCGCACAGATACGCAGTATTTT; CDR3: CASSLDWGRTDTQYF
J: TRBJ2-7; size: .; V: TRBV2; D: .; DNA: TGTGCCAGCGGCGCGGCACGAAGCTCCTACGAGCAGTACTTC; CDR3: CASGAARSSYEQYF
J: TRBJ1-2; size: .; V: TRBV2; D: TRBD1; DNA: TGTGCCACCAGACAGGGATCGAGCTATGGCTACACCTTC; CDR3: CATRQGSSYGYTF
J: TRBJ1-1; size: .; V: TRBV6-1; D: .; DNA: TGTGCCAGGGGGGGGAACACTGAAGCTTTCTTT; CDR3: CARGGNTEAFF
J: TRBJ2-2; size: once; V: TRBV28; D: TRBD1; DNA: TGTGCCAGCAGGCCGGGACAGACAAACACCGGGGAGCTGTTTTTT; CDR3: CASRPGQTNTGELFF
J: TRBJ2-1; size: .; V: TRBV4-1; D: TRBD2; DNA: TGCGCCAGCAGCCCACTAGGGCGGGAGGTGAGGAATGAGCAGTTCTTC; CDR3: CASSPLGREVRNEQFF
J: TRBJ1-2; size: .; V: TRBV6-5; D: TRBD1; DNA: TGTGCCAGCAGGCCGCCTGACAGGGACGGGTATGGCTACACCTTC; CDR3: CASRPPDRDGYGYTF
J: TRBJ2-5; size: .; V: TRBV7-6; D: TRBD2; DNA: TGTGCCAGCAGCGTAGAAGAGACTAGCGCGACCCAGTACTTC; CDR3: CASSVEETSATQYF
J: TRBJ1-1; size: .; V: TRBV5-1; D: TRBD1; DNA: TGCGCCAGCAGTCAAACAGGGGGCGGCACTGAAGCTTTCTTT; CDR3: CASSQTGGGTEAFF